This section outlines one T cell receptor beta chain sequence together with its context. The data were obtained in a study of blood T cell repertoires in COVID-19. Original methodology: Amplification of reference gene primers provided the estimated nucleated cell counts. Here immunoSEQ multiplex PCR was the method, and the copy in TCRdb shows in-frame clones only, minus some. V, J and clone size derive from that table, while D and trimming were established from the DNA sequence. The table includes hundreds of thousands of clones, roughly four fifths detected once. V was shortened by 5 bases and J by 6 bases, with 10 bases between the two germline ends. The CDR3 length is 12 residues. The germline V gene encodes CDR1 KGHDR and CDR2 SFDVKD.

The TCR sequence derives from an older man with acute or convalescent COVID-19. The chain carries TRBV24-1 and TRBJ2-7, with D possibly matching TRBD2 (7 bases). The sequencing input was peripheral blood. The CDR3 here is CATSGGGPEQYF. In DNA form, the CDR3 reads TGTGCCACCAGTGGGGGGGGCCCCGAGCAGTACTTC.